This T cell receptor (beta chain) is drawn from a study of T cell responses to AZD1222 COVID-19 vaccine. Study findings and constraints: Spike-specific TCRs gained breadth and depth after people received two AZD1222 doses. Baseline testing showed seropositivity in only five to seven AZD1222 recipients. Donors skewed white British and female; clonal diversity was possibly underestimated.

The table came from immunoSEQ multiplex PCR; TCRdb's copy has only in-frame clones and leaves some out. Of approximately 92,000 clones detected, roughly nine tenths appear once; the ten largest clones hold less than 8%. The CDR3 sequence is 16 residues long. V gave up 1 base and J gave up 5 bases; unmatched junction bases: 9. CDR1 is SGHRS and CDR2 is YFSETQ in the germline V gene. Points on this clone: Its antigen is as yet unknown.

The chain has TRBV5-1 and TRBJ2-3, with 8 bases identical to TRBD2. The sequencing here drew on peripheral blood, taken on day 0 of AZD1222 vaccination. The receptor was isolated from an adult in good health. CDR3 coding DNA: TGCGCCAGCAGCTTGACTAGCGGTACAACGGGAGATACGCAGTATTTT. Protein sequence: CASSLTSGTTGDTQYF.